The sequence of this TCR beta chain was determined in a study of T cells in Graves' hyperthyroidism and ophthalmopathy. CDR3 length: 13 amino acids. V was pared by 3 bases and J by 3 bases, with 9 bases between. Germline V gives CDR1 SQVTM, CDR2 ANQGSEA. This clonotype was seen a few times. Amplified TCR beta CDR3 regions came from RNA transcripts. TCR CDR3 regions were first amplified by RT-PCR with HTBI primers. TCRdb independently ran MiXCR on the multiplex PCR reads; one entry per CDR3 protein. The data contain 500,000 to 650,000 distinct CDR3 sequences, 15% to 20% of them seen just once; the ten biggest clones take up around 50%.

This sequence joins TRBV29-1 and TRBJ2-4; D is unresolved. Sample: blood. This receptor was obtained from a man aged 35 to 55 with Graves' ophthalmopathy. CDR3 in amino acids: CSVERPGKNIQYF. The CDR3 nucleotides read TGCAGCGTTGAGCGGCCAGGCAAAAACATTCAGTACTTC.